The clone carrying this T cell receptor (beta chain) was seen more than once but under ten times. The antigen is not known. This CDR3 is 15 amino acids long. Germline V gives CDR1 MDHEN, CDR2 SYDVKM. V lost 9 bases to trimming and J lost 2 bases; unmatched junction nucleotides: 9. Each CDR3 protein gets one entry after TCRdb re-called the 5' RACE reads with MiXCR. The repertoire holds about 1.7 million distinct CDR3 sequences, with around 33% as singletons. The data are from a study of identical twins. Study outcomes and limitations: In cord blood, abundant beta clonotypes had fewer insertions; memory showed no trend. Zero-insertion analyses were open to partial confounding by invariant MAIT and iNKT cells.

There were only healthy Caucasians among the donors. V usage is TRBV28 and J usage is TRBJ2-2, with 7 bases that match TRBD2. Specimen: cord blood. The origin of this receptor is a newborn girl in good health. CDR3 sequence: CASRRPSGNTGELFF. The CDR3 DNA follows: TGTGCCAGTCGTCGGCCTAGCGGTAACACCGGGGAGCTGTTTTTT.